One sample yielded the 28 T cell receptor beta chains listed below, sequenced in a study of blood T cell repertoires in COVID-19. TCRdb's table, derived via immunoSEQ multiplex PCR, lists solely in-frame clones and lacks some. The top ten clones hold around 49% of a sample with some 85,000 clones, over 65% of them seen once. Sequenced input: peripheral blood. The receptors were gathered from a human donor in a cohort sampled during active COVID-19.

The chain couples TRBV5-4 to TRBJ1-1; D remains unclear. Germline assignment: CDR1 SGHNT and CDR2 YYREEE (reference sequence). The CDR3 contains 15 residues. V was pared by 4 bases and J by 0 bases, with 13 bases between. The CDR3 protein is CASSPRGGLNTEAFF. The CDR3 bases are TGTGCCAGCAGCCCCCGGGGAGGATTGAACACTGAAGCTTTCTTT.

The chain employs TRBV9 and TRBJ1-2; D is perhaps TRBD1 (5 bases). Trimming shortened V by 0 bases and J by 6 bases, and 12 bases separated the two germline ends. CDR1 and CDR2 (germline): SGDLS, YYNGEE. The CDR3 runs to 14 residues. CDR3 residues: CASSVDKGKHGYTF. The CDR3 DNA reads TGTGCCAGCAGCGTAGATAAGGGGAAGCATGGCTACACCTTC.

In this sample, this clone turned up a few times. The chain couples TRBV3-1 (or the pseudogene TRBV3-2) to TRBJ2-7; 12 nucleotides align to TRBD1. The germline gives CDR1 LGHDT, CDR2 YNNKEL (reference sequence). The CDR3 extends over 15 amino acids. V shed 3 bases, J shed 6 bases, and the junction held 6 bases outside the gene matches. As DNA, the CDR3 is TGTGCCAGCAGCCAGGCCGGGACAGGGGGCCCCGAGCAGTACTTC. Protein: CASSQAGTGGPEQYF.

The chain recombines TRBV2 with TRBJ2-1; TRBD2 agrees at 10 bases. The CDR3 has 15 amino acids. Germline V gene sequence: CDR1 SNHLY, CDR2 FYNNEI. V dropped 7 bases and J dropped 5; count of bases not matched to a gene: 8. The CDR3 DNA follows: TGTGCCAGCATTGTGCTAGCGGGAGTAGACAATGAGCAGTTCTTC. Protein sequence: CASIVLAGVDNEQFF.

J is TRBJ1-3 and V is TRBV6-1; D unresolved. CDR1 and CDR2 from the germline V gene are MNHNS and SASEGT. V was clipped by 2 bases and J by 1 base, with 6 bases between them. The CDR3 length is 14 residues. Written as DNA, the CDR3 is TGTGCCAGCAGTGAACTAGCATCTGGAAACACCATATATTTT. Encoded protein: CASSELASGNTIYF.

The chain joins TRBV18 to TRBJ2-1; 8 bases are a match to TRBD1. The germline gives CDR1 KGHSH, CDR2 LQKENI. This CDR3 contains 16 residues. The J segment lost 7 bases and the V segment lost 2 bases, leaving 10 bases of the junction unmatched. The CDR3 here is CASSPETGGSGNEQFF. CDR3 sequence (DNA): TGTGCCAGCTCACCAGAAACAGGGGGATCTGGGAATGAGCAGTTCTTC.

This clone has more than one count but fewer than ten. The chain couples TRBV19 to TRBJ2-1; D remains ambiguous. This CDR3 has 12 amino acids. Germline lookup yields CDR1 LNHDA and CDR2 SQIVND (reference sequence). V was cut by 5 bases and J by 2 bases, with 4 bases left in between. The CDR3 bases are TGTGCCAGTAGTCCAGCCTACAATGAGCAGTTCTTC. Translating gives CASSPAYNEQFF.

The genes are TRBV28 and TRBJ2-5, with a tentative D call TRBD2 (6 bases). V gave up 4 bases and J gave up 9 bases, with 9 bases separating them. The CDR3 runs 11 residues. Germline assignment: CDR1 MDHEN and CDR2 SYDVKM. CDR3 amino acids: CASSSSGAQYF. In DNA form, the CDR3 reads TGTGCCAGCAGTTCCTCGGGGGCCCAGTACTTC. Full variable domain (remainder filled in from reference TRBV28 and TRBJ2-5): DVKVTQSSRYLVKRTGEKVFLECVQDMDHENMFWYRQDPGLGLRLIYFSYDVKMKEKGDIPEGYSVSREKKERFSLILESASTNQTSMYLCASSSSGAQYFGPGTRLLVL.

The V and J genes are TRBV7-2 and TRBJ2-6; 8 nucleotides match TRBD2. The V and J ends lost 5 bases and 2 bases, in that order; junction bases with no gene match: 8. CDR1 SGHTA and CDR2 FQGNSA come from the germline V gene. CDR3 length equals 17 residues. The CDR3 DNA is TGTGCCAGCAGCCGTGCCGGGGGGGGGCCTGGGGCCAACGTCCTGACTTTC. It codes for CASSRAGGGPGANVLTF.

This rearrangement joins TRBV28 to TRBJ1-3; perhaps TRBD1 as D (6 bases). From germline, CDR1 is MDHEN and CDR2 SYDVKM. The CDR3 consists of 13 residues. Trimming pared 8 bases from V and 2 bases from J, leaving 10 bases between. This CDR3 reads CASQGTAGNTIYF. CDR3 coding DNA: TGTGCCAGCCAGGGGACGGCTGGAAACACCATATATTTT.

V usage is TRBV3-1 (or the pseudogene TRBV3-2) and J usage is TRBJ2-1, with TRBD2 matching over 8 bases. Per the germline V gene, CDR1 is LGHDT and CDR2 is YNNKEL (reference sequence). The CDR3 runs 16 residues. V lost 0 bases to trimming and J lost 2 bases; unmatched junction nucleotides: 3. CDR3 loop: CASSQDPAGAYNEQFF. Written as DNA, the CDR3 is TGTGCCAGCAGCCAAGATCCAGCGGGAGCCTACAATGAGCAGTTCTTC.

V and J are TRBV7-9 and TRBJ2-7, with 8 bases identical to TRBD2. Trimming at V came to 1 base and at J to 0 bases, leaving 5 bases not matched to a gene. The length of the CDR3 is 16 residues. In germline, CDR1 is SEHNR, CDR2 FQNEAQ (reference sequence). The CDR3 DNA sequence: TGTGCCAGCAGCTTAGACTTAGGACTAGCCTCCTACGAGCAGTACTTC. Translated, it gives CASSLDLGLASYEQYF.

This sequence joins TRBV19 and TRBJ1-6, with D perhaps matching TRBD1 (6 bases). The germline V gene has CDR1 LNHDA and CDR2 SQIVND (reference sequence). With 5 bases removed from V and 7 bases from J, the gap between germline ends came to 15 bases. CDR3 length equals 15 residues. This CDR3 reads CASSRVQGLNSPLHF. CDR3 in DNA: TGTGCCAGTAGTCGGGTACAGGGACTAAATTCACCCCTCCACTTT.

The chain carries TRBV28 and TRBJ1-1; D is unclear. The germline V and J ends were trimmed by 7 bases and 1 base, with 10 bases remaining between them. Germline V lookup: CDR1 MDHEN, CDR2 SYDVKM. The CDR3 runs 13 residues. The CDR3 nucleotides are TGTGCCAGCATATCGGGAGCGAACACTGAAGCTTTCTTT. It yields the protein CASISGANTEAFF. Together with reference TRBV28 and TRBJ1-1, the CDR3 gives the full variable domain: DVKVTQSSRYLVKRTGEKVFLECVQDMDHENMFWYRQDPGLGLRLIYFSYDVKMKEKGDIPEGYSVSREKKERFSLILESASTNQTSMYLCASISGANTEAFFGQGTRLTVV.

The rearrangement joins TRBV28 to TRBJ2-4; perhaps TRBD2 as D (6 bases). The CDR3 consists of 20 residues. Trimming shortened V by 1 base and J by 0 bases, and 22 bases separated the two germline ends. Germline V gene lookup returns CDR1 MDHEN and CDR2 SYDVKM. Here the CDR3 DNA reads TGTGCCAGCAGTTTATATCTTGACAATTTTGGGGGACTAGCCAAAAACATTCAGTACTTC. Translating gives CASSLYLDNFGGLAKNIQYF.

This chain uses TRBV19 with TRBJ2-1, with D possibly TRBD2 on 6 matching bases. Germline assignment: CDR1 LNHDA and CDR2 SQIVND (reference sequence). The CDR3 extends over 14 amino acids. V lost 4 bases, J lost 9 bases, and 16 bases lay in between. The CDR3: CASSTIRRGGEQFF. In DNA, the CDR3 is TGTGCCAGTAGTACTATTCGGAGGGGTGGTGAGCAGTTCTTC.

This sequence joins TRBV29-1 and TRBJ1-1; TRBD1 is a possible D gene (6 bases). The germline V gene has CDR1 SQVTM and CDR2 ANQGSEA. CDR3 length equals 13 residues. The V gene lost 5 bases and the J gene lost 8 bases, with 18 bases spanning the gap. The CDR3 coding sequence is TGCAGCGTTAACTTCCTAACAGGGTTAGAAGCTTTCTTT. It encodes CSVNFLTGLEAFF.

The chain links TRBV3-1 (or the pseudogene TRBV3-2) to TRBJ2-7; TRBD2 matches 9 bases. This CDR3 region has 15 residues. Germline V gene data show CDR1 as LGHDT and CDR2 as YNNKEL (reference sequence). Trimming removed 5 bases from V and 3 bases from J; junction bases left unmatched: 8. CDR3 protein: CASSAAGGGIYEQYF. CDR3 sequence (DNA): TGTGCCAGCAGCGCGGCGGGGGGGGGAATCTACGAGCAGTACTTC.

In DNA form, the CDR3 reads TGCAGCGTTGGGGCGAAGCCTAATGAGCAGTTCTTC. Translation: CSVGAKPNEQFF. The chain recombines TRBV29-1 with TRBJ2-1; D unclear. Looked up from germline, CDR1 is SQVTM and CDR2 is ANQGSEA. The CDR3 loop spans 12 amino acids. Trimming cost V 4 bases and J 7 bases, with 11 bases left between them.

J is TRBJ2-3 and V is TRBV28; 9 bases fit TRBD2. Germline CDR1 is MDHEN and CDR2 is SYDVKM. The CDR3 totals 15 residues. The V and J ends lost 6 bases and 10 bases, in that order; junction bases with no gene match: 14. CDR3 coding DNA: TGTGCCAGCAGACCGACTAGCGGAGGGCGTTGGGCGCAGTATTTT. It yields the protein CASRPTSGGRWAQYF.

This clone was found a few times. The genes are TRBV5-1 and TRBJ2-7; 15 positions agree with TRBD2. The CDR3 length is 16 residues. CDR1 and CDR2 from the germline V gene are SGHRS and YFSETQ. V was pared by 2 bases and J by 7 bases, with 7 bases of the junction left unmatched. CDR3 sequence (DNA): TGCGCCAGCAGCTTTCAGGGACTAGCGGGAGGCCAGGAGCAGTACTTC. It translates to CASSFQGLAGGQEQYF.

The chain uses TRBV7-2 and TRBJ1-2; 7 nucleotides line up with TRBD1. The CDR3 runs to 13 residues. The germline V gene has CDR1 SGHTA and CDR2 FQGNSA. V was pared by 5 bases and J by 7 bases, with 7 bases of the junction left unmatched. The CDR3 here is CASSLTGTGGYTF. CDR3 bases: TGTGCCAGCAGCCTGACAGGGACTGGTGGCTACACCTTC.

V usage is TRBV28 and J usage is TRBJ1-1; TRBD1 aligns across 8 bases. Germline CDR1 and CDR2: MDHEN and SYDVKM. J was trimmed by 0 bases and V by 7 bases; bases with no gene match: 10. The CDR3 runs to 16 residues. The CDR3 here is CASTTLWTGMNTEAFF. The CDR3 bases are TGTGCCAGCACGACCCTTTGGACAGGGATGAACACTGAAGCTTTCTTT. Full variable domain (outside the CDR3, taken from reference TRBV28 and TRBJ1-1): DVKVTQSSRYLVKRTGEKVFLECVQDMDHENMFWYRQDPGLGLRLIYFSYDVKMKEKGDIPEGYSVSREKKERFSLILESASTNQTSMYLCASTTLWTGMNTEAFFGQGTRLTVV.

The gene calls are TRBV4-2 and TRBJ1-1; D is uncertain. Germline CDR1 reads LGHNA; CDR2 reads YNFKEQ. This CDR3 contains 16 residues. Between the trimmed V and J ends, which lost 0 bases and 3 bases, there was a span of 14 bases. CDR3 in amino acids: CASSQDAGGSDTEAFF. CDR3 nucleotides: TGTGCCAGCAGCCAAGATGCCGGCGGCAGCGACACTGAAGCTTTCTTT.

The rearrangement joins TRBV11-2 to TRBJ2-5; unclear D gene. Germline V CDR1 and CDR2: SGHAT, FQNNGV. The ends were cut back, 3 bases at V and 2 bases at J, with 7 bases in the middle. This CDR3 is built from 13 residues. The CDR3 loop is CASSLGWQETQYF. In nucleotides, the CDR3 is TGTGCCAGCAGCTTGGGCTGGCAAGAGACCCAGTACTTC.

V gene TRBV6-2 or TRBV6-3 combines with J gene TRBJ2-3; D remains unclear. V dropped 2 bases and J dropped 11 bases, with 14 bases sitting between them. Germline V lookup: CDR1 MNHEY, CDR2 SVGEGT. This CDR3 contains 13 residues. The CDR3 region is CASSYDRHIMQYF. The CDR3, as DNA: TGTGCCAGCAGTTACGACCGACACATAATGCAGTATTTT.

V is TRBV29-1 and J is TRBJ1-1; the match to TRBD1 covers 7 bases. The CDR3 contains 13 residues. V dropped 5 bases and J dropped 3; count of bases not matched to a gene: 6. CDR1 SQVTM and CDR2 ANQGSEA come from the germline V gene. The CDR3 sequence: CSVNLDRDTEAFF. CDR3 coding DNA: TGCAGCGTTAACTTAGACAGGGACACTGAAGCTTTCTTT.

This chain connects TRBV5-8 to TRBJ1-2; 7 positions agree with TRBD1. Trimming cost V 5 bases and J 6 bases; bases outside gene matches: 7. Germline values: CDR1 SGHTS, CDR2 YDEGEE. The CDR3 contains 13 residues. CDR3 bases: TGTGCCAGCAGATCACAGGGGAGGAATGGCTACACCTTC. It encodes CASRSQGRNGYTF.